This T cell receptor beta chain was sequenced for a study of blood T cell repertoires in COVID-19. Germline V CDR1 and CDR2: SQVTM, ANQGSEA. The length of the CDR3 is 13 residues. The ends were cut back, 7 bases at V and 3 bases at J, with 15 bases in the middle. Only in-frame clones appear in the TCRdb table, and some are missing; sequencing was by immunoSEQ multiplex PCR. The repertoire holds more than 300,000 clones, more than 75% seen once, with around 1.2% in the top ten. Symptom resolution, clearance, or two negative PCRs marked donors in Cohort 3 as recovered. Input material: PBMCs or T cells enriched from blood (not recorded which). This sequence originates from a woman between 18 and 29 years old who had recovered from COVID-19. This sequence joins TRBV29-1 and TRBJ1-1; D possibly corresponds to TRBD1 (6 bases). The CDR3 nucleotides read TGCAGCGCCGAATGGCAGGGGTACACTGAAGCTTTCTTT. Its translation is CSAEWQGYTEAFF.